The 6 T cell receptor beta chains below come from one sample, sequenced in a study of cytomegalovirus exposure and HLA in healthy donors. 60 Vbeta and 13 Jbeta primers were used in PCR. Method: immunoSEQ multiplex PCR; TCRdb's copy keeps in-frame clones and lacks some. The data show 110,000 to 150,000 clones, around four fifths seen once. Material: PBMCs. These receptors were collected from a woman in her 40s in good health and CMV-seronegative.

The V and J genes are TRBV9 and TRBJ2-2, with TRBD1 as a possible D gene (6 bases). This CDR3 has 17 residues. V was trimmed by 1 base and J by 2 bases, leaving 15 bases between them. Germline V CDR1 and CDR2: SGDLS, YYNGEE. The CDR3 DNA reads TGTGCCAGCAGCGTATCAGGGACAAGAAAAAACACCGGGGAGCTGTTTTTT. Its translation is CASSVSGTRKNTGELFF. The complete variable domain, with remaining parts taken from reference TRBV9 and TRBJ2-2, reads DSGVTQTPKHLITATGQRVTLRCSPRSGDLSVYWYQQSLDQGLQFLIQYYNGEERAKGNILERFSAQQFPDLHSELNLSSLELGDSALYFCASSVSGTRKNTGELFFGEGSRLTVL.

The rearrangement joins TRBV19 to TRBJ1-1; tentatively, D is TRBD1 (5 bases). CDR1 and CDR2 (germline): LNHDA, SQIVND (reference sequence). Trimming left V 3 bases short and J 6 bases short, with 17 bases between. The CDR3 totals 15 residues. CDR3 sequence: CASSMGQPPAAEAFF. CDR3 nucleotide sequence: TGTGCCAGTAGTATGGGGCAGCCTCCCGCTGCTGAAGCTTTCTTT. Supplemented by reference TRBV19 and TRBJ1-1, the full variable domain reads DGGITQSPKYLFRKEGQNVTLSCEQNLNHDAMYWYRQDPGQGLRLIYYSQIVNDFQKGDIAEGYSVSREKKESFPLTVTSAQKNPTAFYLCASSMGQPPAAEAFFGQGTRLTVV.

This chain joins TRBV27 and TRBJ2-7, with TRBD2 as a possible D gene (6 bases). The CDR3 contains 15 residues. The germline V gene has CDR1 MNHEY and CDR2 SMNVEV (reference sequence). The V and J ends lost 1 base and 2 bases respectively, with 12 bases between them. The CDR3 loop is CASSLLGREAYEQYF. CDR3 sequence (DNA): TGTGCCAGCAGTTTATTAGGGCGGGAAGCCTACGAGCAGTACTTC.

This clone was detected once. J is TRBJ1-2 and V is TRBV28, with D possibly matching TRBD1 (6 bases). Germline V gene sequence: CDR1 MDHEN, CDR2 SYDVKM. The V end was cut by 11 bases, the J end by 4 bases, with 17 bases between. This CDR3 spans 13 amino acids. DNA of the CDR3: TGTGCCTTAGGGGGGGGCCGGACCTATGGCTACACCTTC. This codes for CALGGGRTYGYTF.

V gene TRBV27 combines with J gene TRBJ1-2, with D tentatively TRBD1 (5 bases). The germline V gene has CDR1 MNHEY and CDR2 SMNVEV (reference sequence). The V end lost 4 bases, the J end lost 4 bases, and 13 bases lay between the germline ends. This CDR3 region has 14 residues. The CDR3: CASSSGRAAYGYTF. The CDR3 nucleotides are TGTGCCAGCAGTTCAGGGAGGGCAGCCTATGGCTACACCTTC.

This clone has just one count. V is TRBV7-2 and J is TRBJ2-1; TRBD2 agrees at 8 bases. After removal of 4 bases from V and 10 bases from J, the junction contained 6 bases not matched to a gene. Germline CDR1 is SGHTA and CDR2 is FQGNSA. The CDR3 runs 13 residues. The CDR3: CASSSSIAGEQFF. CDR3 in DNA: TGTGCCAGCAGCTCCTCTATAGCGGGAGAGCAGTTCTTC.